The 14 T cell receptor beta chains below were found in one sample sequenced in a study of post-analysis software for immune sequencing data. Study-wide findings and caveats: Patients showed TRBV5-6, TRBV5-1 and TRBV20-1 among five TRBV segments more frequent than in controls.

Unique molecular identifiers had been added to the TCR beta cDNA libraries. TCRdb independently ran MiXCR on the PCR reads; one entry per CDR3 protein. The repertoire holds roughly 540,000 distinct CDR3 sequences, with around a third as singletons. Antigens of these TCRs are unknown. The sample taken for sequencing was blood. The origin of the receptors is a girl between 2 and 17 years old with multiple sclerosis.

J is TRBJ2-7 and V is TRBV6-5, with TRBD2 matching over 8 bases. CDR1 MNHEY and CDR2 SVGAGI come from the germline V gene. V lost 2 bases to trimming and J lost 7 bases; unmatched junction nucleotides: 10. The CDR3 totals 15 residues. The CDR3 is CASSYSPSGLVEQYF. The CDR3 DNA reads TGTGCCAGCAGTTACAGCCCTAGCGGGTTGGTTGAGCAGTACTTC.

This clonotype has more than one count but fewer than ten. The chain links TRBV5-1 to TRBJ1-2; D remains unclear. The V end lost 0 bases, the J end lost 4 bases, and 13 bases lay between the germline ends. Looked up from germline, CDR1 is SGHRS and CDR2 is YFSETQ. This CDR3 has 15 residues. This chain's CDR3 is CASSLELTGSYGYTF. In nucleotides, the CDR3 is TGCGCCAGCAGCTTGGAACTCACGGGGTCCTATGGCTACACCTTC.

This clonotype was counted ten times or more. Here the CDR3 DNA reads TGCGCCAGCAGCCCCGGGACTAGCGGGGCGGAGACCCAGTACTTC. Amino acid sequence: CASSPGTSGAETQYF. The rearrangement joins TRBV5-1 to TRBJ2-5; 13 positions match TRBD2. V dropped 4 bases and J dropped 5; count of bases not matched to a gene: 5. This CDR3 has 15 residues. Germline CDR1 is SGHRS and CDR2 is YFSETQ. The complete variable domain, with remaining parts taken from reference TRBV5-1 and TRBJ2-5, reads KAGVTQTPRYLIKTRGQQVTLSCSPISGHRSVSWYQQTPGQGLQFLFEYFSETQRNKGNFPGRFSGRQFSNSRSEMNVSTLELGDSALYLCASSPGTSGAETQYFGPGTRLLVL.

This chain connects TRBV29-1 to TRBJ1-1; D perhaps matches TRBD1 (5 bases). The CDR3 has 13 amino acids. Per the germline V gene, CDR1 is SQVTM and CDR2 is ANQGSEA. V was pared by 1 base and J by 5 bases, with 11 bases between. The CDR3 reads CSVEGPGGTEAFF. The CDR3 DNA follows: TGCAGCGTTGAAGGACCCGGGGGAACTGAAGCTTTCTTT.

This chain joins TRBV7-2 and TRBJ2-7, with 7 bases identical to TRBD1. The CDR3 length is 14 residues. Losses at the gene ends were 5 bases for V and 5 bases for J; bases not matched to a gene: 9. Germline CDR1 reads SGHTA; CDR2 reads FQGNSA. This CDR3 reads CASSATGYANEQYF. Here the CDR3 DNA reads TGTGCCAGCAGCGCGACAGGGTATGCCAACGAGCAGTACTTC.

In DNA, the CDR3 is TGCAGTGCTAGGGAACCCGGGACGGTGGTGTACGAGCAGTACTTC. Amino acid sequence: CSAREPGTVVYEQYF. V is TRBV20-1 and J is TRBJ2-4; D may correspond to TRBD1 or TRBD2 (5 bases each). The assigned J gene may be wrong: the sequence end matches TRBJ2-7 better. Germline V CDR1 and CDR2: DFQATT, SNEGSKA (reference sequence). CDR3 length: 15 amino acids.

This clonotype occurred a few times. The chain joins TRBV6-1 to TRBJ2-7, with 7 bases aligning to TRBD2. The V segment lost 8 bases and the J segment 0 bases; nucleotides outside the gene matches: 4. The germline V gene encodes CDR1 MNHNS and CDR2 SASEGT. The CDR3 is 13 residues long. CDR3 loop: CASAGVSSYEQYF. The CDR3 DNA follows: TGTGCCAGCGCGGGGGTTAGCTCCTACGAGCAGTACTTC.

The chain links TRBV6-1 to TRBJ1-2, with D unresolved. V was clipped by 7 bases and J by 2 bases, with 11 bases between them. CDR3 size: 13 residues. Germline CDR1 and CDR2: MNHNS and SASEGT. The CDR3 is CASTSELNYGYTF. As DNA, the CDR3 is TGTGCCAGCACGTCGGAACTAAACTATGGCTACACCTTC.

This clonotype was found a few times. The chain has TRBV20-1 and TRBJ2-1, with 8 bases matching TRBD2. This CDR3 spans 13 amino acids. CDR1 and CDR2 from the germline V gene are DFQATT and SNEGSKA (reference sequence). Losses at the gene ends were 3 bases for V and 3 bases for J; bases not matched to a gene: 1. The CDR3: CSASGGGYNEQFF. In nucleotides, the CDR3 is TGCAGTGCTAGCGGGGGGGGCTACAATGAGCAGTTCTTC.

The rearrangement uses TRBV5-1 and TRBJ1-4; 9 bases agree with TRBD1. J gave up 8 bases and V 1 base, and 9 bases lay outside the gene matches. The germline V gene encodes CDR1 SGHRS and CDR2 YFSETQ. There are 16 residues in the CDR3. The CDR3 region is CASSLNLGQGVEKLFF. The CDR3 DNA reads as TGCGCCAGCAGCTTGAATCTGGGACAGGGTGTCGAAAAACTGTTTTTT.

The gene calls are TRBV29-1 and TRBJ2-1; 15 positions agree with TRBD2. The CDR3 length is 15 residues. CDR1 SQVTM and CDR2 ANQGSEA come from the germline V gene. Unmatched junction bases numbered 0, after V lost 4 bases and J lost 2 bases. CDR3 loop: CSVGTSGGAYNEQFF. The CDR3 DNA sequence: TGCAGCGTTGGGACTAGCGGGGGGGCCTACAATGAGCAGTTCTTC.

This clonotype has a handful of counts. The rearrangement uses TRBV20-1 and TRBJ2-7; D remains unclear. The V gene lost 5 bases and the J gene lost 2 bases, with 13 bases spanning the gap. The CDR3 consists of 13 residues. Germline V CDR1 and CDR2: DFQATT, SNEGSKA (reference sequence). For the CDR3, the DNA is TGCAGTGCTTGGCTGGGCCGAACCTACGAGCAGTACTTC. Translation gives CSAWLGRTYEQYF.

The genes are TRBV10-3 and TRBJ1-2, with D possibly being TRBD1 (6 bases). The CDR3 spans 15 residues. Germline lookup yields CDR1 ENHRY and CDR2 SYGVKD. The V end was cut by 4 bases, the J end by 8 bases, with 20 bases between. The CDR3, as DNA: TGTGCCATCAGTGGTGGGGGCGGGCGTACACCCGGCTACACCTTC. This codes for CAISGGGGRTPGYTF.

This chain links TRBV12-3 or TRBV12-4 with TRBJ1-5, with TRBD1 as a possible D gene (5 bases). V shed 8 bases and J shed 2 bases, with 13 bases lying between them. The CDR3 has 14 amino acids. The CDR3 DNA reads as TGTGCCAGCGGCTCAAGGGGAGGCAATCAGCCCCAGCATTTT. Protein product: CASGSRGGNQPQHF.